This TCR beta chain was sequenced in a study of siplizumab effects on memory and regulatory T cells. The CDR3 extends over 13 amino acids. CDR1 MNHEY and CDR2 SMNVEV come from the germline V gene (reference sequence). After removal of 6 bases from V and 2 bases from J, the junction contained 2 bases not matched to a gene. Method: immunoSEQ multiplex PCR; TCRdb's copy keeps in-frame clones and lacks some. The sample records over 100,000 clones, approximately 90% being singletons. This sequence was found in a human donor in good health. The sample comprised CD4+ T cells sorted from blood. The J gene is TRBJ1-1, the V gene TRBV27, with TRBD1 matching 8 bases. CDR3 loop: CASRGQDNTEAFF. The CDR3 DNA follows: TGTGCCAGCAGGGGACAGGATAACACTGAAGCTTTCTTT.